The 31 T cell receptor beta chains below were found in one sample sequenced in a study of T and B cells in COVID-19 patients. TRB rearrangements were amplified by multiplex PCR with BIOMED2 TRB-A/B primers. MiXCR, applied by TCRdb to the multiplex PCR reads, yields one record per CDR3 protein. The data show some 10,000 distinct CDR3 sequences, approximately 35% seen once. From blood, about 250-500 ng of genomic DNA served as TRB template. Sequenced input: blood. The receptors come from a human donor with active COVID-19.

Within the sample, this clonotype is medium-sized. This chain joins TRBV12-3 or TRBV12-4 and TRBJ2-3, with D uncertain. V lost 2 bases and J 4 bases, leaving 7 bases between the germline ends. The CDR3 sequence is 13 residues long. The CDR3 loop reads CASSLSKADTQYF. For the CDR3, the DNA is TGTGCCAGCAGTTTATCGAAGGCAGATACGCAGTATTTT.

This clonotype is medium-sized within its sample. V and J are TRBV19 and TRBJ2-5; D is possibly TRBD2 (6 bases). This CDR3 has 15 residues. V lost 1 base and J lost 5, with 14 bases in between. Germline V CDR1 and CDR2: LNHDA, SQIVND (reference sequence). The CDR3 is CASSIVRGNSETQYF. CDR3 nucleotide sequence: TGTGCCAGTAGTATAGTTCGGGGGAACTCGGAGACCCAGTACTTC.

This clonotype came up a few times. The gene calls are TRBV18 and TRBJ2-3; D call uncertain. Germline CDR1 and CDR2: KGHSH and LQKENI. The ends were cut back, 6 bases at V and 0 bases at J, with 10 bases in the middle. The CDR3 is 14 amino acids. CDR3: CASSRLSSTDTQYF. In nucleotides, the CDR3 is TGTGCCAGCTCCCGACTCTCTAGCACAGATACGCAGTATTTT. The full variable domain, with the rest looked up from reference TRBV18 and TRBJ2-3, is NAGVMQNPRHLVRRRGQEARLRCSPMKGHSHVYWYRQLPEEGLKFMVYLQKENIIDESGMPKERFSAEFPKEGPSILRIQQVVRGDSAAYFCASSRLSSTDTQYFGPGTRLTVL.

This chain uses TRBV28 with TRBJ1-5; D call uncertain. The CDR3 spans 13 residues. Germline lookup yields CDR1 MDHEN and CDR2 SYDVKM. Trimming cost V 1 base and J 7 bases, with 8 bases left between them. In DNA, the CDR3 is TGTGCCAGCAGTTTATCGGTGAAACAGCCCCAGCATTTT. Its protein is CASSLSVKQPQHF.

Turning to this clonotype: A much larger clonotype is one base distant, so this may be a read error. V gene TRBV11-1 combines with J gene TRBJ2-1; 10 bases align to TRBD1. Germline V gives CDR1 SGHAT, CDR2 FQDESV (reference sequence). The CDR3 sequence is 15 residues long. CDR3: CASRFRDRGDNERFF. CDR3 coding DNA: TGTGCCAGCAGATTCCGGGACAGGGGAGACAATGAGCGGTTCTTC.

The rearrangement links TRBV5-6 to TRBJ1-5; 7 bases align to TRBD1. CDR1 and CDR2 (germline): SGHDT, YYEEEE. The CDR3 extends over 13 amino acids. V lost 3 bases to trimming and J lost 13 bases; unmatched junction nucleotides: 10. Written as DNA, the CDR3 is TGTGCCAGCAGCTCCAACCTCGACAGGGCACAGCATTTT. This encodes CASSSNLDRAQHF.

This clonotype appeared once. A much larger clone lies one base from this, so it may be a read error. This chain joins TRBV19 and TRBJ1-2, with 7 nucleotides matching TRBD1. V lost 9 bases, J lost 4 bases, and 8 bases stayed unmatched. The CDR3 is made up of 13 amino acids. Germline values: CDR1 LNHDA, CDR2 SQIVND (reference sequence). CDR3 residues: CARRATGTYGYTF. CDR3 nucleotide sequence: TGTGCCAGAAGGGCGACAGGGACCTATGGCTACACCTTC.

A few counts support this clonotype. This chain links TRBV6-6 with TRBJ2-7, with a possible D match to TRBD1 (6 bases). Germline values: CDR1 MNHNY, CDR2 SVGAGI (reference sequence). Trimming removed 2 bases from V and 3 bases from J, with 8 bases in between. The CDR3 sequence is 13 residues long. The DNA of the CDR3 is TGTGCCAGCAGTTACGGGGGCATCTACGAGCAGTACTTC. Translating it yields CASSYGGIYEQYF.

In its sample, this clonotype ranks as medium-sized. The rearrangement joins TRBV29-1 to TRBJ2-2, with 11 bases lining up with TRBD2. V dropped 6 bases and J dropped 1; count of bases not matched to a gene: 7. Germline CDR1 and CDR2: SQVTM and ANQGSEA. This CDR3 is 16 amino acids long. The CDR3 here is CSVLTSGGMNTGELFF. CDR3 nucleotide sequence: TGCAGCGTCCTTACTAGCGGGGGCATGAACACCGGGGAGCTGTTTTTT.

As regards this clonotype: The germline gene is not matched at one end of the junction; a read error may be the cause. The chain joins TRBV15 to TRBJ2-2; 7 bases are a match to TRBD1. Germline V gives CDR1 LNHNV, CDR2 YYDKDF (reference sequence). The CDR3 sequence is 14 residues long. Here the CDR3 reads CATSRDRNPGELFF. For the CDR3, the DNA is TGTGCCACCAGCAGGGACAGGAACCCCGGGGAGCTGTTTTTT.

This chain links TRBV21-1 with TRBJ2-7; TRBD1, the D gene given by the table, was not confirmed from the DNA. TRBV21-1 is a documented pseudogene. The CDR3 contains 15 residues. CDR3 in DNA: TGTGCCAACCTCACCGGGACAGGAGATTCCTACGAGCAGTACTTC. This codes for CANLTGTGDSYEQYF.

This clonotype is medium-sized within its sample. The rearrangement links TRBV19 to TRBJ2-4; 9 bases are a match to TRBD1. Unmatched junction bases numbered 7, after V lost 3 bases and J lost 7 bases. The germline CDR1 and CDR2 sequences are LNHDA and SQIVND (reference sequence). CDR3 length: 15 residues. The CDR3 DNA is TGTGCCAGTAGTATTGGGGACAGGGCTTTGAACATTCAGTACTTC. Amino acids: CASSIGDRALNIQYF.

The chain recombines TRBV12-3 or TRBV12-4 with TRBJ2-3; TRBD2 matches 9 bases. The CDR3 loop spans 16 amino acids. V lost 6 bases to trimming and J lost 0 bases; unmatched junction nucleotides: 7. The chain's CDR3 is CASSSIAGVSTDTQYF. DNA of the CDR3: TGTGCCAGCAGCTCGATAGCGGGGGTTAGCACAGATACGCAGTATTTT.

By frequency in the sample, this clonotype is medium-sized (0.01 to 0.1%). The V call is TRBV6-5, the J call TRBJ2-7; no clear D gene. The CDR3 totals 16 residues. Trimming shortened V by 5 bases and J by 0 bases, and 17 bases separated the two germline ends. Per the germline V gene, CDR1 is MNHEY and CDR2 is SVGAGI. The CDR3 region has the DNA TGTGCCAGCAGTCACGACGGGTTACCGAGCTCCTACGAGCAGTACTTC. Its protein is CASSHDGLPSSYEQYF.

This clonotype is labeled medium-sized. The CDR3 sequence: CASSPLTSRTDTQYF. The CDR3 DNA reads TGTGCCAGCAGTCCCCTGACTAGCCGGACAGATACGCAGTATTTT. The rearrangement joins TRBV27 to TRBJ2-3; 7 bases line up with TRBD2. This CDR3 is 15 amino acids long. The V gene end was trimmed by 5 bases and the J gene end by 3 bases; junction bases not matched to a gene: 8. Germline CDR1 MNHEY, CDR2 SMNVEV (reference sequence).

This chain joins TRBV27 and TRBJ2-3; D could derive from TRBD1 or TRBD2 (5 bases each). V was pared by 6 bases and J by 7 bases, with 17 bases between. Germline V gene data show CDR1 as MNHEY and CDR2 as SMNVEV (reference sequence). The CDR3 sequence is 14 residues long. The CDR3 protein is CASSPGTAPNTQYF. CDR3 nucleotides: TGTGCCAGCAGCCCCGGGACGGCCCCAAATACGCAGTATTTT.

This clonotype was seen a few times. The V call is TRBV6-5, the J call TRBJ1-6, with no clear D. V shed 4 bases and J shed 0 bases, with 4 bases lying between them. The CDR3 loop spans 14 amino acids. Germline-derived CDR1 and CDR2 are MNHEY and SVGAGI. The DNA for the CDR3 is TGTGCCAGCAGTTTTGACTCCTATAATTCACCCCTCCACTTT. Encoded protein: CASSFDSYNSPLHF.

The table lists this clonotype with a count of one. The junction and the germline gene differ at one end; a read error may be behind it. The genes are TRBV11-1 and TRBJ2-7, with 7 nucleotides matching TRBD1. The CDR3 is made up of 13 amino acids. The germline V gene encodes CDR1 SGHAT and CDR2 FQDESV (reference sequence). The CDR3 sequence is CASSPSTGYGQYF. The CDR3 DNA follows: TGTGCCAGCAGTCCCTCGACAGGGTACGGGCAGTACTTC.

This clonotype has more than one count but fewer than ten. The genes are TRBV5-6 and TRBJ1-2, with unresolved D. CDR1 and CDR2 (germline): SGHDT, YYEEEE. V was trimmed by 2 bases and J by 2 bases, leaving 16 bases between them. The CDR3 has 16 amino acids. The CDR3 reads CASSLQGRRLNYGYTF. The CDR3 DNA sequence: TGTGCCAGCAGCTTACAAGGCAGGCGTCTCAACTATGGCTACACCTTC.

This clonotype is termed medium-sized (0.01 to 0.1%). The rearrangement uses TRBV29-1 and TRBJ2-2; 9 bases align to TRBD1. J gave up 3 bases and V 5 bases, and 7 bases lay outside the gene matches. CDR3 size: 15 residues. Germline V gives CDR1 SQVTM, CDR2 ANQGSEA. The CDR3 sequence is CSVPGQGSYTGELFF. The DNA for the CDR3 is TGCAGCGTTCCCGGACAGGGGTCGTACACCGGGGAGCTGTTTTTT.

CDR3 sequence (DNA): TGTGCCAGCAGTCCGGTGAACATTTTCCAGCCCCAGCATTTT. Translated, it gives CASSPVNIFQPQHF. The chain has TRBV12-3 or TRBV12-4 and TRBJ1-5; D is unclear. The CDR3 totals 14 residues. V dropped 5 bases and J dropped 7 bases, with 15 bases sitting between them.

V and J are TRBV12-3 or TRBV12-4 and TRBJ2-5; 7 bases line up with TRBD2. V shed 5 bases, J shed 1 base, and the junction held 4 bases outside the gene matches. CDR3 length equals 14 residues. CDR3 sequence: CASSPRTSQETQYF. The CDR3 DNA reads TGTGCCAGCAGTCCCCGGACTAGCCAAGAGACCCAGTACTTC.

The rearrangement links TRBV20-1 to TRBJ1-5; no clear D. The ends were cut back, 8 bases at V and 10 bases at J, with 27 bases in the middle. Germline V gene data show CDR1 as DFQATT and CDR2 as SNEGSKA (reference sequence). This CDR3 is 15 amino acids long. In DNA, the CDR3 is TGCAGTCCCATTCCAGGCGGTACGCCAACCAGCCCCCAGCATTTT. Its translation: CSPIPGGTPTSPQHF.

J is TRBJ1-1 and V is TRBV6-1; D is possibly TRBD1 (5 bases). Trimming removed 6 bases from V and 3 bases from J, with 14 bases in between. Germline CDR1 MNHNS, CDR2 SASEGT. This CDR3 spans 14 amino acids. The CDR3 region has the DNA TGTGCCAGCAGACGCACGGCGGGGGACACTGAAGCTTTCTTT. The encoded protein is CASRRTAGDTEAFF.

By its share, this clonotype is medium-sized (0.01 to 0.1%). The chain recombines TRBV12-3 or TRBV12-4 with TRBJ2-7; D unresolved. This CDR3 is built from 13 residues. Trimming took off 4 bases at V and 0 bases at J, with 7 bases between the two ends. The CDR3 is CASSYVPSYEQYF. The CDR3 region has the DNA TGTGCCAGCAGTTACGTGCCCTCCTACGAGCAGTACTTC.

The V call is TRBV6-2 or TRBV6-3, the J call TRBJ2-1, with TRBD2 identical over 9 bases. V trimming: 5 bases; J trimming: 9 bases; junction bases outside the gene matches: 8. CDR1 and CDR2 (germline): MNHEY, SVGEGT. This CDR3 is 14 amino acids long. CDR3 region: CASSVAGDTSEQFF. CDR3 coding DNA: TGTGCCAGCAGTGTAGCGGGGGATACCTCTGAGCAGTTCTTC.

This chain connects TRBV27 to TRBJ1-2; 9 bases are shared with TRBD1. Germline V gene data show CDR1 as MNHEY and CDR2 as SMNVEV (reference sequence). This CDR3 is built from 13 residues. After removal of 3 bases from V and 10 bases from J, the junction contained 6 bases not matched to a gene. The CDR3 reads CASSFRQGGFYTF. DNA for the CDR3: TGTGCCAGCAGTTTTCGACAGGGGGGGTTCTACACCTTC.

This clonotype turned up a few times. The genes are TRBV4-2 and TRBJ2-5, with TRBD2 matching over 10 bases. The germline gives CDR1 LGHNA, CDR2 YNFKEQ. V lost 0 bases to trimming and J lost 7 bases; unmatched junction nucleotides: 8. The CDR3 has 16 amino acids. This chain's CDR3 is CASSQDGAGGLGTQYF. The DNA for the CDR3 is TGTGCCAGCAGCCAAGACGGAGCGGGGGGGCTGGGGACCCAGTACTTC.

This clonotype occurred a few times. The chain uses TRBV20-1 and TRBJ2-3; 9 positions agree with TRBD2. The CDR3 extends over 16 amino acids. The ends lost 3 bases at V and 5 bases at J; junction bases unmatched: 12. From germline, CDR1 is DFQATT and CDR2 SNEGSKA (reference sequence). The CDR3 DNA is TGCAGTGCTAGGGCGCCGCGGGGGGGCCTCGGAGATACGCAGTATTTT. This encodes CSARAPRGGLGDTQYF.

This clonotype ranks as medium-sized (0.01 to 0.1%). J is TRBJ2-2 and V is TRBV6-1, with D perhaps assigned TRBD1 or TRBD2 (6 bases each). The CDR3 has 14 residues. Deletions cut 8 bases from V and 3 bases from J, with 13 bases between. CDR1 is MNHNS and CDR2 is SASEGT in the germline V gene. The CDR3 protein is CASVPGADTGELFF. CDR3 bases: TGTGCCAGCGTTCCGGGGGCGGACACCGGGGAGCTGTTTTTT.

The chain carries TRBV24-1 and TRBJ2-3; tentative D call: TRBD2 (5 bases). The V and J ends lost 1 base and 5 bases respectively, with 15 bases between them. The CDR3 loop spans 16 amino acids. Germline CDR1 KGHDR, CDR2 SFDVKD. The CDR3: CATSDFLSLDGDTQYF. The CDR3 nucleotides are TGTGCCACCAGTGATTTTTTGTCACTAGACGGAGATACGCAGTATTTT.